The following is a T cell receptor beta chain sequence with its context. No antigen is known for it. The record originates from a study of OX40 agonist ivuxolimab in advanced cancers. Study-wide points: Undetermined was the antigen specificity of the expanded peripheral T cells.

Libraries were prepared by immunoSEQ multiplex PCR; TCRdb keeps only in-frame clonotypes and omits some of them. The sample holds 90,000 to 120,000 clones, more than 85% seen once. The material sequenced was CD4+ or CD8+ T cells sorted from blood, taken in a trial of the OX40 agonist ivuxolimab. The sequence was obtained from an adult with an advanced solid tumor such as melanoma, head and neck, liver or kidney cancer.

This chain's CDR3 is CASSFPATGAKNIQYF. The CDR3 nucleotides are TGCGCCAGCAGCTTTCCCGCGACGGGGGCCAAAAACATTCAGTACTTC. This chain uses TRBV5-1 with TRBJ2-4; possibly TRBD2 for D (5 bases). The CDR3 sequence is 16 residues long. CDR1 and CDR2 (germline): SGHRS, YFSETQ. The V gene lost 2 bases and the J gene lost 1 base, with 13 bases spanning the gap.